The rows below give T cell receptor beta chains drawn from one sample of a study of T-cell memory formation after mild COVID-19. TCRdb re-called the 5' RACE reads through MiXCR, storing one row per CDR3 protein. The sample holds about 270,000 distinct CDR3 sequences; around 15% are singletons and the top ten take 23%. The specimen sequenced was PBMCs or a T cell subset sorted from them (not recorded which). Source of these receptors: a man younger than 30 who had mild COVID-19 (a few samples of this study predate the infection). Cell type and time point are not known. Each CDR3 is given with its conserved first and last residue. Each record gives: clone size, J gene, V gene, D gene, CDR3 DNA, CDR3 protein. D genes are given only for firm matches. For some rows the clone size is stated as once, few or many, or as a class when expanded; others skip it.

clone_size: .
j_call: TRBJ1-1
v_call: TRBV7-2
d_call: .
cdr3_nt: TGTGCCAGCAGCCAAGGGACCTTTGAAGCTTTCTTT
cdr3_aa: CASSQGTFEAFF

clone_size: .
j_call: TRBJ2-1
v_call: TRBV6-2/TRBV6-3
d_call: .
cdr3_nt: TGTGCCAGCAGCGAGGGACGCCTAAGCTCCTACAATGAGCAGTTCTTC
cdr3_aa: CASSEGRLSSYNEQFF

clone_size: many
j_call: TRBJ1-1
v_call: TRBV12-3/TRBV12-4
d_call: TRBD1
cdr3_nt: TGTGCCAGCAGCCCCCAGGGGGTTGGCACTGAAGCTTTCTTT
cdr3_aa: CASSPQGVGTEAFF

clone_size: .
j_call: TRBJ2-3
v_call: TRBV20-1
d_call: .
cdr3_nt: TGCAGCTACACGGCGGGGCGCACAGATACGCAGTATTTT
cdr3_aa: CSYTAGRTDTQYF

clone_size: .
j_call: TRBJ1-4
v_call: TRBV18
d_call: .
cdr3_nt: TGTGCCAGCCAAACAGCCGCAACTAATGAAAAACTGTTTTTT
cdr3_aa: CASQTAATNEKLFF

clone_size: once
j_call: TRBJ1-4
v_call: TRBV7-2
d_call: .
cdr3_nt: TGTGCCAGCAGATTATATCGGGAGCGTGAAAAACTGTTTTTT
cdr3_aa: CASRLYREREKLFF

clone_size: few
j_call: TRBJ2-1
v_call: TRBV13
d_call: .
cdr3_nt: TGTGCCAGCAGCTTAGACTACGGTGAGCAGTTCTTC
cdr3_aa: CASSLDYGEQFF

clone_size: .
j_call: TRBJ2-5
v_call: TRBV5-1
d_call: TRBD2
cdr3_nt: TGCGCCAGCAGCTTTGGACTAGCGGTCTCCGAGACCCAGTACTTC
cdr3_aa: CASSFGLAVSETQYF

clone_size: many
j_call: TRBJ1-2
v_call: TRBV28
d_call: .
cdr3_nt: TGTGCCAGCACCCTCTGGGGGTCCGGCTACACCTTC
cdr3_aa: CASTLWGSGYTF

clone_size: few
j_call: TRBJ2-1
v_call: TRBV4-3
d_call: TRBD1
cdr3_nt: TGCGCCAGCAGCCAGGTCGGGACAGGGGACCCACGGAACAATGAGCAGTTCTTC
cdr3_aa: CASSQVGTGDPRNNEQFF

clone_size: few
j_call: TRBJ2-7
v_call: TRBV7-2
d_call: .
cdr3_nt: TGTGCCAGCAGCGCCTCCCCAGGGAGACCCGAGCAGTACTTC
cdr3_aa: CASSASPGRPEQYF

clone_size: few
j_call: TRBJ2-7
v_call: TRBV15
d_call: TRBD2
cdr3_nt: TGTGCCACCAGTCCGAGCGGGGGGGGATACGAGCAGTACTTC
cdr3_aa: CATSPSGGGYEQYF

clone_size: .
j_call: TRBJ2-1
v_call: TRBV7-6
d_call: TRBD2
cdr3_nt: TGTGCCAGCAGCGTTAGCGGGGCTCTCTCCTACAATGAGCAGTTCTTC
cdr3_aa: CASSVSGALSYNEQFF

clone_size: .
j_call: TRBJ2-4
v_call: TRBV12-5
d_call: .
cdr3_nt: TGTGCTAGTGCGCTACTAGCTTCAGCCAAAAACATTCAGTACTTC
cdr3_aa: CASALLASAKNIQYF

clone_size: .
j_call: TRBJ1-2
v_call: TRBV18
d_call: TRBD1
cdr3_nt: TGTGCCAGCTCAGTGGGACAGAACTATGGCTACACCTTC
cdr3_aa: CASSVGQNYGYTF

clone_size: many
j_call: TRBJ2-3
v_call: TRBV7-2
d_call: .
cdr3_nt: TGTGCCAGCAGCTTAGTGGGGGGCCGCACAGATACGCAGTATTTT
cdr3_aa: CASSLVGGRTDTQYF

clone_size: many
j_call: TRBJ1-2
v_call: TRBV7-9
d_call: TRBD1
cdr3_nt: TGTGCCAGCAGCTTACCCGACAGGGAAGGTGGCTACACCTTC
cdr3_aa: CASSLPDREGGYTF

clone_size: .
j_call: TRBJ2-5
v_call: TRBV5-1
d_call: TRBD1
cdr3_nt: TGCGCCAGCAGCCTTACAGGGGGCTGGGAGACCCAGTACTTC
cdr3_aa: CASSLTGGWETQYF

clone_size: .
j_call: TRBJ2-3
v_call: TRBV6-2/TRBV6-3
d_call: .
cdr3_nt: TGTGCCAGCAGTGACCGTAGCGGCTTACCTGAGGATACGCAGTATTTT
cdr3_aa: CASSDRSGLPEDTQYF

clone_size: few
j_call: TRBJ2-5
v_call: TRBV5-6
d_call: .
cdr3_nt: TGTGCCAGCAGCGGAGTACAGGGTGCGGAGACCCAGTACTTC
cdr3_aa: CASSGVQGAETQYF

clone_size: few
j_call: TRBJ1-6
v_call: TRBV6-6
d_call: .
cdr3_nt: TGTGCCAGTACGGGACTCTTACTATCACCCCTCCACTTT
cdr3_aa: CASTGLLLSPLHF

clone_size: .
j_call: TRBJ2-5
v_call: TRBV11-2
d_call: .
cdr3_nt: TGTGCCAGCAGCTTCCGGGCCAACGGAGAGACCCAGTACTTC
cdr3_aa: CASSFRANGETQYF

clone_size: few
j_call: TRBJ2-1
v_call: TRBV29-1
d_call: .
cdr3_nt: TGCAGCGTTGGTGCCGGCAGTGGCAATGAGCAGTTCTTC
cdr3_aa: CSVGAGSGNEQFF

clone_size: many
j_call: TRBJ2-1
v_call: TRBV5-1
d_call: .
cdr3_nt: TGCGCCAGCAGCCCGGGACTCCACTCGTTGTACAATGAGCAGTTCTTC
cdr3_aa: CASSPGLHSLYNEQFF

clone_size: .
j_call: TRBJ2-1
v_call: TRBV7-9
d_call: .
cdr3_nt: TGTGCCAGCAGCCCCGTAGGAGGCCCTTACAATGAGCAGTTCTTC
cdr3_aa: CASSPVGGPYNEQFF

clone_size: .
j_call: TRBJ2-1
v_call: TRBV6-6
d_call: .
cdr3_nt: TGTGCCAGCAGTTACGGGCAGGGCGCCAATGAGCAGTTCTTC
cdr3_aa: CASSYGQGANEQFF

clone_size: few
j_call: TRBJ2-5
v_call: TRBV4-3
d_call: .
cdr3_nt: TGCGCCAGCAGCCAAGTCCTTTCTCGAGAGACCCAGTACTTC
cdr3_aa: CASSQVLSRETQYF

clone_size: many
j_call: TRBJ2-3
v_call: TRBV7-2
d_call: TRBD1
cdr3_nt: TGTGCCAGCAGCCTAGTAGGGACAGGGAAAGATACGCAGTATTTT
cdr3_aa: CASSLVGTGKDTQYF

clone_size: few
j_call: TRBJ2-5
v_call: TRBV28
d_call: .
cdr3_nt: TGTGCCAGCAGTTCAAGACACAGTCAAACCCAGTACTTC
cdr3_aa: CASSSRHSQTQYF

clone_size: once
j_call: TRBJ2-3
v_call: TRBV20-1
d_call: .
cdr3_nt: TGCAGTGCTAGAGGGGCAGCTAGCACAGATACGCAGTATTTT
cdr3_aa: CSARGAASTDTQYF

clone_size: .
j_call: TRBJ2-3
v_call: TRBV5-1
d_call: TRBD2
cdr3_nt: TGCGCCAGCAGCTCCTCAGCGGGGGGTAGCACAGATACGCAGTATTTT
cdr3_aa: CASSSSAGGSTDTQYF

clone_size: many
j_call: TRBJ2-5
v_call: TRBV25-1
d_call: .
cdr3_nt: TGTGCCAGCACCCTAGGGACCTCCGGGGGAGAGACCCAGTACTTC
cdr3_aa: CASTLGTSGGETQYF

clone_size: few
j_call: TRBJ2-5
v_call: TRBV11-2
d_call: .
cdr3_nt: TGTGCCACCCGGGGTCCCGGGACCCAGTACTTC
cdr3_aa: CATRGPGTQYF